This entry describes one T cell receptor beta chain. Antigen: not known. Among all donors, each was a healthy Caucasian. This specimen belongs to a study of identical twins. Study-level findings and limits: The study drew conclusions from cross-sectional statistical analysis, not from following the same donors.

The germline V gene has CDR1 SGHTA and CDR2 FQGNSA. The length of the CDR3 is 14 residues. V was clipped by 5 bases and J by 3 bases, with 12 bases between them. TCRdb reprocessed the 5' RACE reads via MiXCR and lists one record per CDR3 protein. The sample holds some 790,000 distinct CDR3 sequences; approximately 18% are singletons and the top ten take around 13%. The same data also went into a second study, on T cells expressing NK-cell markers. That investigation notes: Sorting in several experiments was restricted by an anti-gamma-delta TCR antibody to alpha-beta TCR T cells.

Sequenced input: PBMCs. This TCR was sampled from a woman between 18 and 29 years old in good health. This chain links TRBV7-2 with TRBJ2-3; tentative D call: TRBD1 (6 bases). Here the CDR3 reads CASSTIGQTDTQYF. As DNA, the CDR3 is TGTGCCAGCAGCACAATAGGACAGACAGATACGCAGTATTTT.